The text below deals with one T cell receptor beta chain. The antigen this receptor binds is unknown. No much larger clonotype is one base removed from it; base qualities were not supplied. TCRbeta CDR3 regions were amplified from genomic DNA by means of the immunoSEQ Assay, a bias-controlled multiplex PCR. Under the source paper's analysis protocol: Nucleated cell counts per sample were estimated from amplification of reference gene primers within the assay. Sequence reads were collapsed and filtered to measure the absolute abundance of every unique TCRbeta CDR3 rearrangement. For each sample, productive Simpson clonality was calculated as the square root of Simpson's diversity index across productive rearrangements. Here the immuneACCESS table is served through TCRdb, limited to in-frame sequences with V and J called. Missing clones are a known gap in these copies; in checked studies unresolved V genes cover under half, and the rest lacks a known reason. The DNA gave D and trimming, while V, J and clone size come from that table. The sample has 270,000 or so clones on record, roughly 89% of them singletons. The top ten clonotypes cover 4.6% of the sample.

CDR1 and CDR2 are drawn from the germline V gene: SGHAT, FQNNGV. V drops 5 bases and J drops 3 bases, leaving 13 bases in between. The CDR3 runs 14 residues from the cysteine to the phenylalanine. The read is trimmed to its CDR3 DNA, 42 bases read in frame from base 1. This specimen belongs to a study of blood T cell repertoires in COVID-19 (dated by TCRdb to the early 2020s). Regarding the complete study: Samples from collaborators originated in the United States, Italy and Spain and spanned both the acute and convalescent phases of COVID-19. The material from the prospective study consisted of cDNA or gDNA derived from T cells, B-cell-depleted T cells, or PBMCs. The dataset comprised deeply sampled blood TCRbeta repertoires from subjects exposed to, actively infected with, or recovered from COVID-19. The repertoires were released in a freely available public database meant as a resource for research on the immune response to SARS-CoV-2. Samples were obtained from the ongoing ImmuneRACE study (first 160 participants) and from about 1,300 subjects provided by 6 global collaborators. The sample metadata nearly always contained a de-identified subject ID, COVID-19 status, age in years and sex. Where available, HLA class I and class II types were taken from metadata supplied by the sample provider and were not determined by assay-based typing.

The full study reports these points: How much clinical and demographic metadata was included differed by source and by participant, and the metadata was provided uncurated.

Samples from volunteer blood donors who had recovered from COVID-19 were contributed by a second Seattle source. Each collaborating institution followed its own protocols to collect whole blood in K2EDTA tubes. For TCRbeta analysis, collaborator samples were shipped as frozen whole blood, as isolated PBMCs, or as DNA extracted from either sample type. The specimen was peripheral blood. The receptor's source is a woman aged 40-49 years who had recovered from COVID-19. The chain links TRBV11-2 with TRBJ1-2, with TRBD1 tentatively as D gene (5 bases match). The nucleotide sequence reads as follows: TGTGCCAGCAGCCTCGGGGGGAGCGACTATGGCTACACCTTC. Translated, this gives CASSLGGSDYGYTF.